Below, 27 T cell receptor beta chains from the same sample are listed, as sequenced in a study of CD8 T cells in Susac syndrome. cDNA came from around 0.54 to 1 ug RNA primed by random hexamers. MiXCR was run by TCRdb on the immunoSEQ multiplex PCR reads, yielding one entry per CDR3 protein. Among 100,000 or so distinct CDR3 sequences listed, approximately 91% were seen once. Sequenced: CD4+ T cells from PBMCs. The receptors derive from a human donor in good health.

The rearrangement joins TRBV10-3 to TRBJ1-4; TRBD1 agrees at 8 bases. J was trimmed by 4 bases and V by 5 bases; bases with no gene match: 6. CDR1 and CDR2 from the germline V gene are ENHRY and SYGVKD. This CDR3 region has 15 residues. The CDR3 is CAISTGQANNEKLFF. The CDR3 region has the DNA TGTGCCATCAGTACGGGACAGGCGAATAATGAAAAACTGTTTTTT.

V and J are TRBV4-2 and TRBJ2-7; D gene ambiguous. Trimming took off 1 base at V and 2 bases at J, with 9 bases between the two ends. From germline, CDR1 is LGHNA and CDR2 YNFKEQ. The CDR3 extends over 14 amino acids. CDR3 in DNA: TGTGCCAGCAGCCAAGGGGCCTTGGCCTACGAGCAGTACTTC. Amino acid sequence: CASSQGALAYEQYF.

This clonotype was counted only a few times. The chain has TRBV12-3 or TRBV12-4 and TRBJ1-1, with D hard to call. CDR3 length equals 11 residues. Trimming shortened V by 3 bases and J by 6 bases, and 5 bases separated the two germline ends. CDR3 in DNA: TGTGCCAGCAGTTTCGGTTCTGAAGCTTTCTTT. This gives the protein CASSFGSEAFF.

The chain joins TRBV7-2 to TRBJ2-5; the match to TRBD2 covers 8 bases. V lost 6 bases, J lost 2 bases, and 11 bases stayed unmatched. CDR3 length: 16 residues. Germline assignment: CDR1 SGHTA and CDR2 FQGNSA. The CDR3, as DNA: TGTGCCAGCAGAACTTCCGGGACTAGGGTTCAAGAGACCCAGTACTTC. Its protein is CASRTSGTRVQETQYF.

The chain combines TRBV5-1 with TRBJ2-7; TRBD2 matches 9 bases. The V segment lost 4 bases and the J segment 2 bases; nucleotides outside the gene matches: 4. The CDR3 totals 14 residues. Germline CDR1 reads SGHRS; CDR2 reads YFSETQ. The CDR3: CASSNPSGAYEQYF. In nucleotides, the CDR3 is TGCGCCAGCAGCAACCCTAGCGGGGCCTACGAGCAGTACTTC.

The chain joins TRBV9 to TRBJ2-7, with a tentative D call TRBD2 (5 bases). V lost 0 bases and J lost 6, with 19 bases in between. This CDR3 has 16 residues. Per germline, CDR1 SGDLS and CDR2 YYNGEE. CDR3 bases: TGTGCCAGCAGCGTAGGGAGCGGTCCCACGGGCGCCGAGCAGTACTTC. Its protein is CASSVGSGPTGAEQYF.

DNA of the CDR3: TGTGCCAGCACCACTACCGGGGAGCTGTTTTTT. The encoded protein is CASTTTGELFF. The J gene is TRBJ2-2, the V gene TRBV6-5; no reliable D call. From germline, CDR1 is MNHEY and CDR2 SVGAGI. Trimming stripped 7 bases from V and 5 bases from J, with 5 bases between. The CDR3 extends over 11 amino acids.

The chain uses TRBV6-5 and TRBJ1-1; D remains ambiguous. The CDR3 is 15 amino acids. V was pared by 6 bases and J by 1 base, with 15 bases between. Germline values: CDR1 MNHEY, CDR2 SVGAGI. In DNA, the CDR3 is TGTGCCAGCAGCAAAGGAGGTGGGAGGAACACTGAAGCTTTCTTT. Translating gives CASSKGGGRNTEAFF.

This clonotype was observed a few times. This chain connects TRBV5-1 to TRBJ2-2; TRBD2 might be the D (6 bases). This CDR3 contains 15 residues. V gave up 5 bases and J gave up 1 base, with 12 bases separating them. Germline values: CDR1 SGHRS, CDR2 YFSETQ. Here the CDR3 DNA reads TGCGCCAGCAGACTCCCGGAGGGGAACACCGGGGAGCTGTTTTTT. Its translation: CASRLPEGNTGELFF.

The genes are TRBV7-2 and TRBJ1-3; D remains unclear. CDR3 size: 15 residues. The germline V and J ends were trimmed by 0 bases and 10 bases, with 16 bases remaining between them. Germline CDR1 SGHTA, CDR2 FQGNSA. CDR3 in DNA: TGTGCCAGCAGCTTAGCGAGCAGGATTGCTGAGACCATATATTTT. This encodes CASSLASRIAETIYF.

Only one count was recorded for this clonotype. The genes are TRBV20-1 and TRBJ1-1; 12 bases match TRBD1. Per germline, CDR1 DFQATT and CDR2 SNEGSKA (reference sequence). V gave up 0 bases and J gave up 5 bases; unmatched junction bases: 7. This CDR3 is built from 16 residues. CDR3 loop: CSARDRGTGGLTEAFF. CDR3 sequence (DNA): TGCAGTGCTAGAGATCGCGGGACAGGGGGCTTGACTGAAGCTTTCTTT.

V usage is TRBV4-1 and J usage is TRBJ2-6; no clear D gene. V gave up 1 base and J gave up 2 bases, with 15 bases separating them. This CDR3 has 18 amino acids. CDR1 is MGHRA, CDR2 YSYEKL, per germline. The CDR3 spells CASSQGTNGRPGANVLTF. The CDR3 DNA follows: TGCGCCAGCAGCCAAGGGACGAACGGAAGACCTGGGGCCAACGTCCTGACTTTC.

This clonotype was counted a single time. V gene TRBV29-1 combines with J gene TRBJ2-1; D call uncertain. The CDR3 consists of 11 residues. The germline gives CDR1 SQVTM, CDR2 ANQGSEA. CDR3 sequence reads: CSYAWSLEQFF. The CDR3 DNA reads as TGCAGTTATGCATGGTCGTTAGAGCAGTTCTTC.

V usage is TRBV19 and J usage is TRBJ1-6; 11 bases are shared with TRBD1. V shed 10 bases, J shed 1 base, and the junction held 9 bases outside the gene matches. CDR1 is LNHDA and CDR2 is SQIVND in the germline V gene (reference sequence). The length of the CDR3 is 17 residues. CDR3 nucleotides: TGTGCCACTGCGGACAGGGGGCTTGGATCCTATAATTCACCCCTCCACTTT. It encodes CATADRGLGSYNSPLHF.

The gene calls are TRBV3-1 and TRBJ1-1; D is unresolved. The V gene's germline CDR1 is LGHDT and CDR2 YNNKEL (reference sequence). With 1 base removed from V and 3 bases from J, the gap between germline ends came to 6 bases. CDR3 length: 13 amino acids. In DNA, the CDR3 is TGTGCCAGCAGCCAAGCCGGCTACACTGAAGCTTTCTTT. The encoded protein is CASSQAGYTEAFF. Combining the CDR3 with reference TRBV3-1 and TRBJ1-1 gives the whole variable domain DTAVSQTPKYLVTQMGNDKSIKCEQNLGHDTMYWYKQDSKKFLKIMFSYNNKELIINETVPNRFSPKSPDKAHLNLHINSLELGDSAVYFCASSQAGYTEAFFGQGTRLTVV.

This rearrangement joins TRBV3-1 to TRBJ1-4, with no clear D. The CDR3 runs to 11 residues. The V end was cut by 2 bases, the J end by 5 bases, with 0 bases between. Looked up from germline, CDR1 is LGHDT and CDR2 is YNNKEL (reference sequence). The CDR3 region is CASSQNEKLFF. CDR3 nucleotide sequence: TGTGCCAGCAGCCAAAATGAAAAACTGTTTTTT.

The chain recombines TRBV14 with TRBJ1-6, with D hard to call. CDR1 and CDR2 from the germline V gene are SGHDN and FVKESK. The CDR3 totals 16 residues. V dropped 0 bases and J dropped 0 bases, with 6 bases sitting between them. CDR3 loop: CASSQDPVSYNSPLHF. In DNA, the CDR3 is TGTGCCAGCAGCCAAGATCCAGTCTCCTATAATTCACCCCTCCACTTT.

The rearrangement links TRBV6-2 or TRBV6-3 to TRBJ2-1; the D gene could be TRBD1 or TRBD2 (5 bases each). Germline V gives CDR1 MNHEY, CDR2 SVGEGT. CDR3 length equals 12 residues. Trimming shortened V by 6 bases and J by 8 bases, and 11 bases separated the two germline ends. For the CDR3, the DNA is TGTGCCAGCAGCGAGGGCAGGGATGAGCAGTTCTTC. Protein sequence: CASSEGRDEQFF.

The chain links TRBV7-9 to TRBJ2-2; the D gene is possibly TRBD1 (5 bases). The V end lost 3 bases, the J end lost 3 bases, and 17 bases lay between the germline ends. CDR3 length equals 17 residues. Germline V gene lookup returns CDR1 SEHNR and CDR2 FQNEAQ (reference sequence). The CDR3 spells CASSLGSGNGDTGELFF. For the CDR3, the DNA is TGTGCCAGCAGCTTGGGATCAGGGAACGGTGACACCGGGGAGCTGTTTTTT.

V usage is TRBV12-3 or TRBV12-4 and J usage is TRBJ1-2, with D possibly being TRBD1 (5 bases). CDR3 length: 14 residues. Trimming stripped 3 bases from V and 6 bases from J, with 14 bases between. CDR3 nucleotide sequence: TGTGCCAGCAGTTTGGGGCCGGAGCGGGATGGCTACACCTTC. This gives the protein CASSLGPERDGYTF.

The rearrangement joins TRBV5-1 to TRBJ2-3; TRBD2 agrees at 9 bases. Germline V gene lookup returns CDR1 SGHRS and CDR2 YFSETQ. The CDR3 length is 18 residues. The junction had 16 bases not matched to a gene; V was cut back by 8 bases and J by 0 bases. For the CDR3, the DNA is TGCGCCAGTGGGAGGGCCCCTAGCGGGGTTACTAGCACAGATACGCAGTATTTT. It encodes CASGRAPSGVTSTDTQYF.

The chain couples TRBV20-1 to TRBJ2-1; the D call may be TRBD1 or TRBD2 (5 bases each). The V end was cut by 6 bases, the J end by 7 bases, with 16 bases between. The CDR3 is 13 amino acids. Germline loops: CDR1 DFQATT, CDR2 SNEGSKA (reference sequence). CDR3 sequence: CSAWDGRRNEQFF. The CDR3 nucleotides are TGCAGTGCCTGGGACGGGCGGAGGAATGAGCAGTTCTTC.

The CDR3 loop reads CASSQGRTGAFF. CDR3 coding DNA: TGTGCCAGCAGCCAAGGGCGGACAGGAGCTTTCTTT. The chain carries TRBV3-1 and TRBJ1-1, with 7 bases matching TRBD1. The CDR3 consists of 12 residues. Germline trimming cut 1 base from V and 10 bases from J; bases unmatched to any gene: 3. CDR1 and CDR2 (germline): LGHDT, YNNKEL (reference sequence). Variable domain in full (rest from reference TRBV3-1 and TRBJ1-1): DTAVSQTPKYLVTQMGNDKSIKCEQNLGHDTMYWYKQDSKKFLKIMFSYNNKELIINETVPNRFSPKSPDKAHLNLHINSLELGDSAVYFCASSQGRTGAFFGQGTRLTVV.

The V gene is TRBV12-3 or TRBV12-4, the J gene TRBJ2-1; the match to TRBD2 covers 8 bases. CDR3 length: 15 amino acids. Trimming at V came to 5 bases and at J to 4 bases, leaving 7 bases not matched to a gene. CDR3 DNA sequence: TGTGCCAGCAGTCCGAGACTAGCGTCATACAATGAGCAGTTCTTC. It specifies CASSPRLASYNEQFF.

J is TRBJ2-1 and V is TRBV4-2; D remains ambiguous. The CDR3 has 12 amino acids. The ends were cut back, 0 bases at V and 11 bases at J, with 8 bases in the middle. Germline-derived CDR1 and CDR2 are LGHNA and YNFKEQ. As DNA, the CDR3 is TGTGCCAGCAGCCAAGAGTCCCAAAAGCAGTTCTTC. This gives the protein CASSQESQKQFF.

The chain links TRBV19 to TRBJ2-3, with 11 bases aligning to TRBD2. With V trimmed by 3 bases and J by 7 bases, 9 bases remained unmatched. CDR1 is LNHDA, CDR2 SQIVND, per germline (reference sequence). This CDR3 has 16 residues. In DNA form, the CDR3 reads TGTGCCAGTAGTATGGGACTAGCGGATGTAGTAAATACGCAGTATTTT. Its translation: CASSMGLADVVNTQYF.

V gene TRBV19 combines with J gene TRBJ1-1; the match to TRBD1 covers 11 bases. This CDR3 is 14 amino acids long. The V segment lost 5 bases and the J segment 7 bases; nucleotides outside the gene matches: 6. Germline V gene sequence: CDR1 LNHDA, CDR2 SQIVND (reference sequence). As DNA, the CDR3 is TGTGCCAGTAGTGTCCGGACAGGGGGCATTGAAGCTTTCTTT. Its protein product is CASSVRTGGIEAFF.